This passage covers 17 T cell receptor beta chains from one sample sequenced in a study of T cells in Graves' hyperthyroidism and ophthalmopathy (dated by TCRdb to about 2019). The method was multiplex PCR. The data were produced on an Illumina HiSeq 2000. TCR beta CDR3 regions were amplified from RNA transcripts. The first round of RT-PCR for the TCR CDR3 was performed with the HTBI primer set and the Qiagen OneStep RT-PCR kit. Using fastp trimming at Q25 and MiXCR clonotype assembly, TCRdb reanalyzed the public sequencing data and kept in-frame beta chains. When rows share a CDR3 protein, they turn into one entry using the most common DNA and genes. This sample has fewer than 400,000 distinct CDR3 sequences in its table, and approximately 25% of those were observed once. Of the sample, around 79% is held by the ten largest clones. The sample was blood. Source of these receptors: a man aged 50 or older with Graves' hyperthyroidism.

This clonotype has more than one count but fewer than ten. The chain combines TRBV20-1 with TRBJ2-3, with D unclear. Germline values: CDR1 DFQATT, CDR2 SNEGSKA (reference sequence). V lost 3 bases and J 6 bases, leaving 10 bases between the germline ends. The CDR3 is 12 amino acids. CDR3 residues: CSASQTADTQYF. The CDR3 DNA reads as TGCAGTGCTAGCCAAACGGCGGATACGCAGTATTTT.

There are many counts of this clonotype. V is TRBV2 and J is TRBJ2-5; D possibly uses TRBD1 or TRBD2 (6 bases each). In germline, CDR1 is SNHLY, CDR2 FYNNEI. V lost 8 bases and J lost 5, with 18 bases in between. The CDR3 extends over 14 amino acids. The CDR3 loop is CASGQEGVGETQYF. As DNA, the CDR3 is TGTGCCAGCGGCCAGGAGGGGGTGGGTGAGACCCAGTACTTC.

The rearrangement joins TRBV24-1 to TRBJ2-3, with D possibly being TRBD2 (5 bases). CDR1 is KGHDR and CDR2 is SFDVKD in the germline V gene. The CDR3 sequence is 12 residues long. The V end was cut by 7 bases, the J end by 4 bases, with 8 bases between. CDR3 sequence reads: CATRGAADTQYF. CDR3 DNA: TGTGCCACCAGAGGAGCGGCAGATACGCAGTATTTT.

The V and J genes are TRBV5-5 and TRBJ2-1; 7 nucleotides match TRBD1. Trimming cost V 3 bases and J 5 bases; bases outside gene matches: 8. The CDR3 is 15 amino acids. CDR1 and CDR2 (germline): SGHKS, YYEKEE (reference sequence). CDR3 sequence: CASSYTGDLNNEQFF. The CDR3, as DNA: TGTGCCAGCAGCTACACAGGGGACCTTAACAATGAGCAGTTCTTC.

V and J are TRBV2 and TRBJ1-1, with a tentative D call TRBD1 (6 bases). V lost 4 bases and J lost 5, with 14 bases in between. The CDR3 is 14 amino acids. Per germline, CDR1 SNHLY and CDR2 FYNNEI. The CDR3 loop is CASSAGGVGTEAFF. For the CDR3, the DNA is TGTGCCAGCAGTGCGGGGGGCGTGGGGACTGAAGCTTTCTTT.

On this clonotype itself: Mismatch with germline at one junction end may stem from a read error. This chain uses TRBV7-7 with TRBJ2-1; possible D gene TRBD1, 5 bases. Germline CDR1 reads SSHAT; CDR2 reads FNYEAQ (reference sequence). The CDR3 consists of 14 residues. This CDR3 is CASSPDRGMGEQFF. The DNA for the CDR3 is TGTGCTAGCAGCCCCGACAGAGGTATGGGAGAGCAGTTCTTC.

The V call is TRBV20-1, the J call TRBJ2-3; D gene ambiguous. CDR3 length: 13 residues. Trimming pared 4 bases from V and 4 bases from J, leaving 12 bases between. Germline V gene data show CDR1 as DFQATT and CDR2 as SNEGSKA (reference sequence). CDR3 loop: CSANPPGPDTQYF. As DNA, the CDR3 is TGCAGTGCTAACCCCCCGGGCCCAGATACGCAGTATTTT.

V and J are TRBV20-1 and TRBJ2-2, with a possible D match to TRBD1 (5 bases). The CDR3 length is 14 residues. Trimming shortened V by 5 bases and J by 3 bases, and 13 bases separated the two germline ends. In germline, CDR1 is DFQATT, CDR2 SNEGSKA (reference sequence). The CDR3 DNA sequence: TGCAGTGCTTCCCGACAGCCCTACACCGGGGAGCTGTTTTTT. Translation: CSASRQPYTGELFF.

This clonotype was counted a few times. The genes are TRBV12-3 or TRBV12-4 and TRBJ1-1; 7 bases are a match to TRBD1. CDR3 length equals 16 residues. Losses at the gene ends were 3 bases for V and 3 bases for J; bases not matched to a gene: 10. CDR3 sequence (DNA): TGTGCCAGCAGTTTCGGGACAGAATTCCTTTACACTGAAGCTTTCTTT. This gives the protein CASSFGTEFLYTEAFF.

V gene TRBV27 combines with J gene TRBJ2-1; 12 bases map to TRBD2. J was trimmed by 2 bases and V by 4 bases; bases with no gene match: 9. The CDR3 totals 18 residues. Per germline, CDR1 MNHEY and CDR2 SMNVEV (reference sequence). The CDR3 sequence is CASSSRLAGDRAYNEQFF. CDR3 bases: TGTGCCAGCAGTTCCAGACTAGCGGGAGACAGGGCCTACAATGAGCAGTTCTTC.

This clonotype was detected only a few times. The rearrangement links TRBV3-1 to TRBJ2-3; D unresolved. V was cut by 0 bases and J by 4 bases, with 5 bases left in between. Per germline, CDR1 LGHDT and CDR2 YNNKEL (reference sequence). The CDR3 is 13 amino acids. CDR3 sequence reads: CASSQEVPDTQYF. For the CDR3, the DNA is TGTGCCAGCAGCCAAGAAGTCCCAGATACGCAGTATTTT.

This clonotype appeared once. The V gene is TRBV3-1, the J gene TRBJ2-7; 10 bases fit TRBD2. Germline CDR1 LGHDT, CDR2 YNNKEL (reference sequence). This CDR3 spans 16 amino acids. J was trimmed by 3 bases and V by 5 bases; bases with no gene match: 10. Here the CDR3 DNA reads TGTGCCAGCAGCTTAATTACTAGCGGGATTTTCTACGAGCAGTACTTC. Amino acid sequence: CASSLITSGIFYEQYF.

The gene calls are TRBV30 and TRBJ2-7; 9 bases fit TRBD2. Germline V gene data show CDR1 as GTSNPN and CDR2 as SVGIG (reference sequence). V was clipped by 3 bases and J by 7 bases; unmatched bases: 7. The CDR3 has 13 amino acids. This chain's CDR3 is CAWSISSGTEQYF. The CDR3 region has the DNA TGTGCCTGGAGCATTTCTAGCGGGACGGAGCAGTACTTC.

The chain recombines TRBV19 with TRBJ2-2; no definite D call. CDR1 is LNHDA and CDR2 is SQIVND in the germline V gene (reference sequence). Trimming removed 5 bases from V and 6 bases from J, with 16 bases in between. CDR3 length equals 15 residues. CDR3 amino acids: CASSRAPRTAGELFF. CDR3 DNA: TGTGCCAGTAGTCGGGCCCCCAGGACGGCCGGGGAGCTGTTTTTT. The full variable domain, in which reference TRBV19 and TRBJ2-2 provide the parts outside the CDR3, is DGGITQSPKYLFRKEGQNVTLSCEQNLNHDAMYWYRQDPGQGLRLIYYSQIVNDFQKGDIAEGYSVSREKKESFPLTVTSAQKNPTAFYLCASSRAPRTAGELFFGEGSRLTVL.

This clonotype was picked up many times. The chain recombines TRBV14 with TRBJ2-1, with D maybe TRBD2 (6 bases). The V gene's germline CDR1 is SGHDN and CDR2 FVKESK. The CDR3 is made up of 16 amino acids. The V gene lost 0 bases and the J gene lost 3 bases, with 12 bases spanning the gap. This CDR3 reads CASSQDWAGIYNEQFF. Here the CDR3 DNA reads TGTGCCAGCAGCCAAGATTGGGCGGGAATCTACAATGAGCAGTTCTTC. Based on the CDR3 plus reference TRBV14 and TRBJ2-1, the full variable domain is EAGVTQFPSHSVIEKGQTVTLRCDPISGHDNLYWYRRVMGKEIKFLLHFVKESKQDESGMPNNRFLAERTGGTYSTLKVQPAELEDSGVYFCASSQDWAGIYNEQFFGPGTRLTVL.

The CDR3 loop is CASSFLGRSGNTIYF. In DNA form, the CDR3 reads TGTGCCAGCAGTTTCCTCGGGCGCTCTGGAAACACCATATATTTT. This chain uses TRBV28 with TRBJ1-3; D is ambiguous. Trimming took off 3 bases at V and 0 bases at J, with 9 bases between the two ends. The CDR3 extends over 15 amino acids. Per the germline V gene, CDR1 is MDHEN and CDR2 is SYDVKM.

The rearrangement links TRBV20-1 to TRBJ1-5; 7 nucleotides agree with TRBD1. CDR1 is DFQATT, CDR2 SNEGSKA, per germline (reference sequence). V was pared by 0 bases and J by 5 bases, with 10 bases of the junction left unmatched. This CDR3 is 16 amino acids long. As DNA, the CDR3 is TGCAGTGCTAGAGATCCGACAGGGAGTAGTCATCAGCCCCAGCATTTT. Translation: CSARDPTGSSHQPQHF.